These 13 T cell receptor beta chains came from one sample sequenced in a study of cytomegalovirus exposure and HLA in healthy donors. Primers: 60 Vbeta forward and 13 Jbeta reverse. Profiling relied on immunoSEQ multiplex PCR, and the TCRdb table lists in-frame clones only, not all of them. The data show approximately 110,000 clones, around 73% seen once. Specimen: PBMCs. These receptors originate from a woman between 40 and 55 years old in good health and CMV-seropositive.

CDR3 sequence reads: CASSWTAQIAKNIQYF. CDR3 coding DNA: TGTGCCAGCAGCTGGACTGCCCAGATAGCCAAAAACATTCAGTACTTC. The V gene is TRBV5-6, the J gene TRBJ2-4; TRBD2 is a possible D gene (5 bases). The CDR3 extends over 16 amino acids. Germline-derived CDR1 and CDR2 are SGHDT and YYEEEE. V was cut by 3 bases and J by 0 bases, with 13 bases left in between.

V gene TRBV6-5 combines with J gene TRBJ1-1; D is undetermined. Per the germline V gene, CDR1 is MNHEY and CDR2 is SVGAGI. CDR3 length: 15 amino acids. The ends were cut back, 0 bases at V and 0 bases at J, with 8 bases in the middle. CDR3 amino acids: CASSYSPGLNTEAFF. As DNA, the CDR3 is TGTGCCAGCAGTTACTCACCCGGTTTGAACACTGAAGCTTTCTTT.

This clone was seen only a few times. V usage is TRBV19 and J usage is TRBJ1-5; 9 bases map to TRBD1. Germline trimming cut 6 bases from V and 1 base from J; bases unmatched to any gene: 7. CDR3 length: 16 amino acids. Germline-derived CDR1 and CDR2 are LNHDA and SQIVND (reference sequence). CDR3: CASRRQGEQSNQPQHF. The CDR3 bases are TGTGCCAGTAGGAGACAGGGGGAACAGAGCAATCAGCCCCAGCATTTT.

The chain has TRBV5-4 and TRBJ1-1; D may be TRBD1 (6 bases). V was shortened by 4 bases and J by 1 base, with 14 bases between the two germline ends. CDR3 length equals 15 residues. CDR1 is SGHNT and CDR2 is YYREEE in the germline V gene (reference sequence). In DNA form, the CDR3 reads TGTGCCAGCAGCCCACTGAACAGGGAGAACACTGAAGCTTTCTTT. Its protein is CASSPLNRENTEAFF.

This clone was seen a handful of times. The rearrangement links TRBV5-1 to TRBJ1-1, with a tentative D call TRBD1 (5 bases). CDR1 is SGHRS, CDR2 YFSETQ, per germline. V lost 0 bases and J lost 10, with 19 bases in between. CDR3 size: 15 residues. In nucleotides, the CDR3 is TGCGCCAGCAGCTTGGTACCAGGGAGGCCGGGGATAGCTTTCTTT. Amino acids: CASSLVPGRPGIAFF.

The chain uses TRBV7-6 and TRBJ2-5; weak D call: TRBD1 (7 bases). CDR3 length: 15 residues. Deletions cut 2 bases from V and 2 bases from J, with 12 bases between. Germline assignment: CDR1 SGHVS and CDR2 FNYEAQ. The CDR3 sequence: CASSLLQGTQETQYF. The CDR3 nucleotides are TGTGCCAGCAGCTTATTACAGGGGACTCAAGAGACCCAGTACTTC.

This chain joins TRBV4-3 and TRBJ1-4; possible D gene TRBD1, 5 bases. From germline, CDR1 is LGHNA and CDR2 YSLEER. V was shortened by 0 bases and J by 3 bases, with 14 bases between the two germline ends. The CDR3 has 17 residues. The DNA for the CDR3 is TGCGCCAGCAGCCAAGATCTCCAGGGTTGGTCTAATGAAAAACTGTTTTTT. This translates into CASSQDLQGWSNEKLFF.

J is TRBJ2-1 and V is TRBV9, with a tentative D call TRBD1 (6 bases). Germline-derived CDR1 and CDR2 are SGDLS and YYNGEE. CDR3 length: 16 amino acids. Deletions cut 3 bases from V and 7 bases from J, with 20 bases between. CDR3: CASSASGTTHGNEQFF. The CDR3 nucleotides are TGTGCCAGCAGCGCCTCCGGGACAACCCATGGAAATGAGCAGTTCTTC.

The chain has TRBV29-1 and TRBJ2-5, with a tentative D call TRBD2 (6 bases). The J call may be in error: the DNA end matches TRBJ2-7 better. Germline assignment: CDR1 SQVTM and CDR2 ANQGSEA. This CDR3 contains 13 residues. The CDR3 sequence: CSVRDRETYEQYF. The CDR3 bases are TGCAGCGTGCGGGACCGGGAAACCTACGAGCAGTACTTC.

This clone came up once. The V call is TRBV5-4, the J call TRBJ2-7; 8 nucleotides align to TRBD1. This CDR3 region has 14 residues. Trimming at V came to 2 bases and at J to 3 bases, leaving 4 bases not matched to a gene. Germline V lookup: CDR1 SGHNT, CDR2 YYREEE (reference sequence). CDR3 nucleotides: TGTGCCAGCAGCTTCAGGACAGGGAACTACGAGCAGTACTTC. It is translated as CASSFRTGNYEQYF.

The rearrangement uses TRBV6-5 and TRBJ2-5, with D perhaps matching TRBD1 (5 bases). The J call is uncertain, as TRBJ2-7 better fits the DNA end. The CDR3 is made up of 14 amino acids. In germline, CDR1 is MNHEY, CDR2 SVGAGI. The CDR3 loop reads CASRKTASIYEQYF. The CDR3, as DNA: TGTGCCAGCAGAAAGACAGCGAGCATCTACGAGCAGTACTTC.

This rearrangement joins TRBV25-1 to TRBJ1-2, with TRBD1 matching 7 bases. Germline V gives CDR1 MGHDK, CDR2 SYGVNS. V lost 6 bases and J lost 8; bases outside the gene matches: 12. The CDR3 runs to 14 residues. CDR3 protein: CASRARQGGGGYTF. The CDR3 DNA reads TGTGCCAGCAGGGCCCGACAGGGAGGAGGGGGCTACACCTTC.

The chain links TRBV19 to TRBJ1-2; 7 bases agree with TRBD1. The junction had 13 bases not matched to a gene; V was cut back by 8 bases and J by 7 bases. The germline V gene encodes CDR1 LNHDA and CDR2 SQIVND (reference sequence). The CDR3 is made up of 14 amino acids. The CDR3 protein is CASVKEGASGGYTF. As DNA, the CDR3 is TGTGCCAGTGTAAAGGAGGGGGCATCTGGTGGCTACACCTTC.